The 30 T cell receptor beta chains given below trace back to one sample, sequenced in a study of cytomegalovirus exposure and HLA in healthy donors. Primers: 60 Vbeta forward and 13 Jbeta reverse. TCRdb keeps only in-frame clones here, not all; method: immunoSEQ multiplex PCR. The sample gives 170,000 or so clones, around 80% of which show up once; under 15% is in the top ten. Sequenced material: PBMCs. Source of these receptors: a woman in her forties or fifties in good health and CMV-seropositive.

V is TRBV18 and J is TRBJ2-3, with D possibly being TRBD2 (6 bases). The CDR3 length is 16 residues. The V and J ends lost 3 bases and 3 bases respectively, with 16 bases between them. Looked up from germline, CDR1 is KGHSH and CDR2 is LQKENI. CDR3 DNA sequence: TGTGCCAGCTCACCGATGTCGGGGGACGGGACAGATACGCAGTATTTT. It codes for CASSPMSGDGTDTQYF.

The chain combines TRBV4-1 with TRBJ1-3; possible D gene TRBD1, 5 bases. Germline values: CDR1 MGHRA, CDR2 YSYEKL. Trimming took 3 bases from V and 2 from J, leaving 11 bases between them. This CDR3 has 15 residues. The CDR3 spells CASSHRVSAGNTIYF. The CDR3 DNA sequence: TGCGCCAGCAGCCACAGGGTTTCGGCTGGAAACACCATATATTTT.

J is TRBJ2-1 and V is TRBV19; 15 bases match TRBD2. V dropped 4 bases and J dropped 12; count of bases not matched to a gene: 13. The CDR3 length is 17 residues. In germline, CDR1 is LNHDA, CDR2 SQIVND (reference sequence). The CDR3 loop is CASSNSPGTSGGQGQFF. CDR3 bases: TGTGCCAGTAGTAATAGTCCCGGGACTAGCGGGGGGCAGGGGCAGTTCTTC.

This chain links TRBV29-1 with TRBJ2-1, with TRBD2 matching 11 bases. V shed 2 bases and J 5 bases; nucleotides not matched to a gene: 11. CDR1 SQVTM and CDR2 ANQGSEA come from the germline V gene. The CDR3 runs 17 residues. The CDR3 reads CSVESLPGTSGNNEQFF. CDR3 nucleotides: TGCAGCGTTGAATCTTTACCCGGGACTAGCGGAAACAATGAGCAGTTCTTC.

The chain joins TRBV9 to TRBJ1-2, with 9 bases matching TRBD1. CDR1 and CDR2 from the germline V gene are SGDLS and YYNGEE. The ends lost 5 bases at V and 5 bases at J; junction bases unmatched: 4. The length of the CDR3 is 13 residues. CDR3 DNA: TGTGCCAGCAGTAGGGACAGGGATTATGGCTACACCTTC. Protein sequence: CASSRDRDYGYTF.

The CDR3 DNA is TGTGCCAGCAGCCCCCGGGACAGGTTTTCCGAGCAGTACTTC. Amino acid sequence: CASSPRDRFSEQYF. The chain uses TRBV7-3 and TRBJ2-7, with TRBD1 identical over 8 bases. Germline CDR1 and CDR2: SGHTA and FQGTGA. Germline trimming cut 5 bases from V and 6 bases from J; bases unmatched to any gene: 9. The CDR3 has 14 amino acids.

CDR3 DNA sequence: TGTGCCAGCAGTTACCGGGACTGGCTCAATGAGCAGTTCTTC. Translating gives CASSYRDWLNEQFF. The rearrangement joins TRBV6-6 to TRBJ2-1; tentatively, D is TRBD2 (6 bases). From germline, CDR1 is MNHNY and CDR2 SVGAGI (reference sequence). The V end was cut by 2 bases, the J end by 6 bases, with 11 bases between. The CDR3 sequence is 14 residues long.

J is TRBJ1-1 and V is TRBV6-5; D is uncertain. The germline CDR1 and CDR2 sequences are MNHEY and SVGAGI. The ends were cut back, 2 bases at V and 5 bases at J, with 3 bases in the middle. The CDR3 has 11 residues. CDR3: CASSYETEAFF. CDR3 in DNA: TGTGCCAGCAGTTACGAGACTGAAGCTTTCTTT.

The genes are TRBV5-1 and TRBJ1-1, with D hard to call. The germline V and J ends were trimmed by 0 bases and 4 bases, with 10 bases remaining between them. Per germline, CDR1 SGHRS and CDR2 YFSETQ. The CDR3 is 14 residues long. CDR3 region: CASSLAAGGTEAFF. Here the CDR3 DNA reads TGCGCCAGCAGCTTGGCGGCAGGTGGCACTGAAGCTTTCTTT.

Comments on this clone: A junction end diverges from the germline sequence, so it may reflect a read error. The genes are TRBV7-9 and TRBJ1-1; TRBD1 might be the D (5 bases). This CDR3 is built from 11 residues. Germline assignment: CDR1 SEHNR and CDR2 FQNEAQ (reference sequence). CDR3 residues: CSSREGTEAFF. The CDR3 coding sequence is TGTTCCAGCAGGGAGGGCACTGAAGCTTTCTTT. Combining the CDR3 with reference TRBV7-9 and TRBJ1-1 gives the whole variable domain DTGVSQNPRHKITKRGQNVTFRCDPISEHNRLYWYRQTLGQGPEFLTYFQNEAQLEKSRLLSDRFSAERPKGSFSTLEIQRTEQGDSAMYLCSSREGTEAFFGQGTRLTVV.

The chain carries TRBV18 and TRBJ2-5; 7 bases are a match to TRBD1. Germline V gene data show CDR1 as KGHSH and CDR2 as LQKENI. The junction had 8 bases not matched to a gene; V was cut back by 2 bases and J by 8 bases. CDR3 length: 14 residues. The DNA for the CDR3 is TGTGCCAGCTCACCAATAGGGGACAGCCTCACCCAGTACTTC. Translated, it gives CASSPIGDSLTQYF.

The rearrangement uses TRBV5-1 and TRBJ2-5; 8 bases line up with TRBD1. The DNA end is more similar to TRBJ2-7, so the J call may be wrong. CDR1 and CDR2 (germline): SGHRS, YFSETQ. CDR3 length: 15 amino acids. In DNA form, the CDR3 reads TGCGCCAGCAGCCCAGGACAGGGATCCCGCTACGAGCAGTACTTC. Protein sequence: CASSPGQGSRYEQYF.

The chain links TRBV2 to TRBJ1-2; TRBD1 matches 7 bases. The CDR3 loop spans 16 amino acids. V trimming: 5 bases; J trimming: 0 bases; junction bases outside the gene matches: 9. In germline, CDR1 is SNHLY, CDR2 FYNNEI. Here the CDR3 DNA reads TGTGCCAGCAGTTTTAGACAGGGAAGGACTAACTATGGCTACACCTTC. This translates into CASSFRQGRTNYGYTF. The variable domain in full, completed from reference TRBV2 and TRBJ1-2, reads EPEVTQTPSHQVTQMGQEVILRCVPISNHLYFYWYRQILGQKVEFLVSFYNNEISEKSEIFDDQFSVERPDGSNFTLKIRSTKLEDSAMYFCASSFRQGRTNYGYTFGSGTRLTVV.

The chain uses TRBV11-2 and TRBJ2-7; 7 nucleotides match TRBD2. The CDR3 sequence is 13 residues long. The germline CDR1 and CDR2 sequences are SGHAT and FQNNGV. Losses at the gene ends were 8 bases for V and 2 bases for J; bases not matched to a gene: 6. The CDR3 nucleotides are TGTGCCAGCGGAGAGCGGGGCCCCTACGAGCAGTACTTC. Amino acids: CASGERGPYEQYF.

The genes are TRBV6-6 and TRBJ1-1, with 7 bases aligning to TRBD1. The germline V gene has CDR1 MNHNY and CDR2 SVGAGI (reference sequence). V lost 2 bases to trimming and J lost 4 bases; unmatched junction nucleotides: 7. This CDR3 spans 15 amino acids. The CDR3 DNA reads as TGTGCCAGCAGTTACAACGAGGGGGCGGTCACTGAAGCTTTCTTT. Encoded protein: CASSYNEGAVTEAFF.

CDR3 sequence (DNA): TGTGCCAGCAGTGCCCGCGTCCTAGCCAAAAACATTCAGTACTTC. Its protein is CASSARVLAKNIQYF. V is TRBV2 and J is TRBJ2-4; D ambiguous. This CDR3 has 15 amino acids. Trimming shortened V by 4 bases and J by 0 bases, and 10 bases separated the two germline ends. Germline CDR1 reads SNHLY; CDR2 reads FYNNEI.

This chain connects TRBV7-9 to TRBJ1-6; possible D gene TRBD1, 5 bases. Looked up from germline, CDR1 is SEHNR and CDR2 is FQNEAQ (reference sequence). The CDR3 loop spans 15 amino acids. CDR3 sequence (DNA): TGTGCAATACCCCCGGGGGAAGGTTCTAATTCACCCCTCCACTTT. Translation gives CAIPPGEGSNSPLHF.

CDR3 loop: CASSPQTGNTGELFF. DNA for the CDR3: TGTGCCAGCTCACCACAGACAGGGAACACCGGGGAGCTGTTTTTT. The chain carries TRBV18 and TRBJ2-2; D may be TRBD1 (6 bases). V lost 1 base and J 1 base, leaving 7 bases between the germline ends. This CDR3 has 15 residues. CDR1 KGHSH and CDR2 LQKENI come from the germline V gene.

The chain has TRBV30 and TRBJ2-7; D is perhaps TRBD2 (5 bases). The CDR3 totals 11 residues. V was trimmed by 8 bases and J by 2 bases, leaving 10 bases between them. Germline-derived CDR1 and CDR2 are GTSNPN and SVGIG (reference sequence). The DNA for the CDR3 is TGTGCCCTAGCCGGTACCTACGAGCAGTACTTC. It translates to CALAGTYEQYF.

This clone was seen only a few times. In DNA form, the CDR3 reads TGTGCCAGCTCAGGGGTTTCCTACAATGAGCAGTTCTTC. The encoded protein is CASSGVSYNEQFF. V usage is TRBV9 and J usage is TRBJ2-1, with a weak D call TRBD1 (6 bases). Germline V lookup: CDR1 SGDLS, CDR2 YYNGEE. V was shortened by 7 bases and J by 1 base, with 9 bases between the two germline ends. CDR3 length equals 13 residues.

This clone showed up just once. The chain has TRBV2 and TRBJ1-1; D possibly corresponds to TRBD1 (5 bases). The CDR3 sequence is 13 residues long. Deletions cut 7 bases from V and 2 bases from J, with 11 bases between. CDR1 and CDR2 from the germline V gene are SNHLY and FYNNEI. The CDR3 protein is CASNRDRNTEAFF. CDR3 bases: TGTGCCAGCAACCGAGACAGAAACACTGAAGCTTTCTTT.

The chain is built from TRBV29-1 and TRBJ1-1, with D hard to call. CDR1 is SQVTM and CDR2 is ANQGSEA in the germline V gene. This CDR3 has 10 amino acids. V shed 6 bases and J shed 7 bases, with 9 bases lying between them. CDR3 coding DNA: TGCAGCGTGTTGGAGGGTGAAGCTTTCTTT. Its translation: CSVLEGEAFF.

The chain recombines TRBV30 with TRBJ2-5, with a tentative D call TRBD1 (7 bases). The germline CDR1 and CDR2 sequences are GTSNPN and SVGIG (reference sequence). With 4 bases removed from V and 0 bases from J, the gap between germline ends came to 18 bases. The length of the CDR3 is 16 residues. CDR3 bases: TGTGCCTGGAAGGAAGGGGGCTGGGGGGACCAAGAGACCCAGTACTTC. It translates to CAWKEGGWGDQETQYF.

The genes are TRBV10-3 and TRBJ2-5, with TRBD1 as a possible D gene (6 bases). V was shortened by 3 bases and J by 5 bases, with 19 bases between the two germline ends. The CDR3 totals 16 residues. CDR1 is ENHRY and CDR2 is SYGVKD in the germline V gene. DNA for the CDR3: TGTGCCATCAGTGAAGGTTCGGCAGCCCAGGGGGAGACCCAGTACTTC. Encoded protein: CAISEGSAAQGETQYF.

The V and J genes are TRBV6-1 and TRBJ2-1; D is undetermined. Trimming left V 5 bases short and J 1 base short, with 6 bases between. This CDR3 has 13 amino acids. From germline, CDR1 is MNHNS and CDR2 SASEGT. This CDR3 is CASSPLSYNEQFF. The CDR3 nucleotides read TGTGCCAGCAGTCCACTTTCCTACAATGAGCAGTTCTTC.

Written as DNA, the CDR3 is TGTGCCAGCACCCCCTCGACCCGGGGGTCAGAGACCCAGTACTTC. Translating it yields CASTPSTRGSETQYF. The chain uses TRBV6-1 and TRBJ2-5, with D possibly matching TRBD2 (6 bases). Trimming removed 7 bases at V and 4 bases at J, with 19 bases between. There are 15 residues in the CDR3. Germline V gene sequence: CDR1 MNHNS, CDR2 SASEGT.

The gene calls are TRBV30 and TRBJ2-7; 11 nucleotides match TRBD2. Germline V gene lookup returns CDR1 GTSNPN and CDR2 SVGIG (reference sequence). Trimming at V came to 0 bases and at J to 7 bases, leaving 5 bases not matched to a gene. This CDR3 has 14 residues. The CDR3 reads CAWSVLAGVREQYF. The CDR3, as DNA: TGTGCCTGGAGTGTACTAGCGGGGGTCCGGGAGCAGTACTTC.

Worth noting for this clone: Other DNA sequences in this sample translate to the same CDR3. The V call is TRBV6-6, the J call TRBJ2-7; 11 bases match TRBD2. V dropped 6 bases and J dropped 3; count of bases not matched to a gene: 4. CDR1 is MNHNY, CDR2 SVGAGI, per germline (reference sequence). This CDR3 region has 14 residues. The CDR3 DNA follows: TGTGCCAGCAGCCCCGGGACTAGCGGCTACGAGCAGTACTTC. Its protein is CASSPGTSGYEQYF.

The chain joins TRBV27 to TRBJ1-6; TRBD1 aligns across 7 bases. CDR1 and CDR2 (germline): MNHEY, SMNVEV (reference sequence). CDR3 length: 16 amino acids. J was trimmed by 6 bases and V by 5 bases; bases with no gene match: 10. The CDR3 region is CASSLRSGTANSPLHF. In nucleotides, the CDR3 is TGTGCCAGCAGTCTCCGATCGGGGACAGCTAATTCACCCCTCCACTTT.

This chain uses TRBV6-5 with TRBJ1-6; D might be TRBD1 (5 bases). The CDR3 loop spans 13 amino acids. Looked up from germline, CDR1 is MNHEY and CDR2 is SVGAGI. Trimming took off 9 bases at V and 8 bases at J, with 14 bases between the two ends. The CDR3: CASQDRRDSPLHF. The CDR3 DNA follows: TGTGCCAGTCAAGACAGACGGGATTCACCCCTCCACTTT.